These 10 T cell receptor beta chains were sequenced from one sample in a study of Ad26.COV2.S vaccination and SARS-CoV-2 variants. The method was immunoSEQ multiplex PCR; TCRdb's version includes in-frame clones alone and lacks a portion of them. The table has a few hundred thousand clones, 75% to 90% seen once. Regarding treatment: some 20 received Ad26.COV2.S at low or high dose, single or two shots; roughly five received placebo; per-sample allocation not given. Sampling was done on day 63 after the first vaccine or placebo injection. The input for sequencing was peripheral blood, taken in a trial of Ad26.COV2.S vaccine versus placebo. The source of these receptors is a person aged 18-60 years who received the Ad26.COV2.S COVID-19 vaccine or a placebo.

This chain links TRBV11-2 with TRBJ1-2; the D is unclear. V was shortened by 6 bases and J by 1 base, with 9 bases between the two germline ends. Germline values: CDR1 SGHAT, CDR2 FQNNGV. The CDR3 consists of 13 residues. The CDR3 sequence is CASSPDYNYGYTF. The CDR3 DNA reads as TGTGCCAGCAGTCCGGACTATAACTATGGCTACACCTTC.

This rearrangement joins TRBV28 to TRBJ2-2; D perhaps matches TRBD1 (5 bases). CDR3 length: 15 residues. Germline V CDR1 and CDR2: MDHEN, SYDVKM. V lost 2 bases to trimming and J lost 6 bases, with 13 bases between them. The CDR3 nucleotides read TGTGCCAGCAGTTTACATTCAGGGATTTCCGGGGAGCTGTTTTTT. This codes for CASSLHSGISGELFF.

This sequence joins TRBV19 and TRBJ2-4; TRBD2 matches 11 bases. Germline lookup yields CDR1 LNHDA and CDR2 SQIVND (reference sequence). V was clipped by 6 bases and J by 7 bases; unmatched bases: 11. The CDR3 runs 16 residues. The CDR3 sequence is CASSRISGRAGNIQYF. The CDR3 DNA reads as TGTGCCAGTAGCAGGATTAGCGGGAGGGCGGGTAACATTCAGTACTTC.

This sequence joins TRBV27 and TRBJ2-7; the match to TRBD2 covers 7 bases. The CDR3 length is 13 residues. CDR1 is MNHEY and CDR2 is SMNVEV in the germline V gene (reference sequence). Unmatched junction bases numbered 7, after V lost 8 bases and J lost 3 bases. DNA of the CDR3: TGTGCCAGCTCACGGGGGGAAATCTACGAGCAGTACTTC. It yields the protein CASSRGEIYEQYF.

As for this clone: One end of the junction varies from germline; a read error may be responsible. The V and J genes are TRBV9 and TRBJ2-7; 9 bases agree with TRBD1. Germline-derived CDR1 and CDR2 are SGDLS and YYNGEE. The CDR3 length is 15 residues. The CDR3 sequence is CASSVGGQGSSEQYF. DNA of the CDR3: TGTGCCAGCAGCGTAGGCGGACAGGGGTCCTCCGAGCAGTACTTC.

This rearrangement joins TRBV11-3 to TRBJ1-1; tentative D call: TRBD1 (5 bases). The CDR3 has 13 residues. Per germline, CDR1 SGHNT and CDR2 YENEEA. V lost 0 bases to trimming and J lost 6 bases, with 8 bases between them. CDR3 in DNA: TGTGCCAGCAGCTTAGAGGACAAGGCTGAAGCTTTCTTT. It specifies CASSLEDKAEAFF.

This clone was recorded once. CDR3 residues: CASSQEGRLYNEQFF. For the CDR3, the DNA is TGTGCCAGCTCACAGGAGGGCAGGTTGTACAATGAGCAGTTCTTC. This chain connects TRBV18 to TRBJ2-1, with D perhaps matching TRBD2 (6 bases). Germline assignment: CDR1 KGHSH and CDR2 LQKENI. The CDR3 loop spans 15 amino acids. V shed 4 bases and J shed 4 bases, with 14 bases lying between them. Full variable domain (missing parts from reference TRBV18 and TRBJ2-1): NAGVMQNPRHLVRRRGQEARLRCSPMKGHSHVYWYRQLPEEGLKFMVYLQKENIIDESGMPKERFSAEFPKEGPSILRIQQVVRGDSAAYFCASSQEGRLYNEQFFGPGTRLTVL.

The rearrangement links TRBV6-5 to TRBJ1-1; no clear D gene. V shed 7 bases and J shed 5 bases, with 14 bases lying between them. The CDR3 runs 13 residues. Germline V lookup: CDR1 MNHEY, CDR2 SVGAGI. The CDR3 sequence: CASTRGRGTEAFF. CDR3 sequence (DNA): TGTGCCAGCACCCGAGGCAGAGGGACTGAAGCTTTCTTT.

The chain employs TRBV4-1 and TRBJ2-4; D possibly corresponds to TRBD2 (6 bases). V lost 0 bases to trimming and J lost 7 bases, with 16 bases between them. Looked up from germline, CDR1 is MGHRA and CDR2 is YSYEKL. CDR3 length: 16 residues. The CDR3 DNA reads TGCGCCAGCAGCCAAGATCTGACTAGATGGTTGAACATTCAGTACTTC. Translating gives CASSQDLTRWLNIQYF.

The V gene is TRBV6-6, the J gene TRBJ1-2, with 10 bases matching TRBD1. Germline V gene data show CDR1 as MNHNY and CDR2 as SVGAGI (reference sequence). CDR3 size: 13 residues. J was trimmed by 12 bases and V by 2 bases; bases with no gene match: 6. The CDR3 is CASSYAGTGEDTF. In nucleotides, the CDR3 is TGTGCCAGCAGTTACGCGGGGACAGGGGAGGACACCTTC.